The 2 T cell receptor beta chains below come from one sample, sequenced in a study of cytomegalovirus exposure and HLA in healthy donors. The primer mix had 60 Vbeta and 13 Jbeta primers. The assay was immunoSEQ multiplex PCR, and TCRdb's table has in-frame clones only and misses some. The data show under 150,000 clones, around 10% seen once. The sequencing input was PBMCs. The receptors come from a man in his thirties or forties in good health and CMV-seronegative.

J is TRBJ2-4 and V is TRBV5-6; 7 bases agree with TRBD1. CDR1 and CDR2 (germline): SGHDT, YYEEEE. The CDR3 has 19 amino acids. Germline trimming cut 4 bases from V and 1 base from J; bases unmatched to any gene: 17. CDR3 in amino acids: CASSPAEHLNRGAKNIQYF. DNA for the CDR3: TGTGCCAGCAGCCCCGCGGAGCACCTTAACAGGGGTGCCAAAAACATTCAGTACTTC.

The chain employs TRBV4-3 and TRBJ2-2, with a weak D call TRBD1 (7 bases). V lost 1 base and J 0 bases, leaving 15 bases between the germline ends. Per germline, CDR1 LGHNA and CDR2 YSLEER. The CDR3 contains 18 residues. The CDR3 bases are TGCGCCAGCAGCCAAGCTTGGAGGGGGCCCGCGAACACCGGGGAGCTGTTTTTT. Its translation is CASSQAWRGPANTGELFF.